These 29 T cell receptor beta chains were sequenced from one sample in a study of blood T cell repertoires in COVID-19. Sequencing was performed with immunoSEQ multiplex PCR; in TCRdb, only in-frame clones are kept and a portion is missing. The sample lists approximately 5,100 clones, 82% seen once, with around an eighth in the top ten. The sample consisted of peripheral blood. These receptors came from a man between 65 and 85 years old with active COVID-19.

There are a few counts of this clone. The chain uses TRBV6-6 and TRBJ2-3, with 8 bases fitting TRBD2. The CDR3 is 16 residues long. With V trimmed by 4 bases and J by 1 base, 7 bases remained unmatched. The germline gives CDR1 MNHNY, CDR2 SVGAGI (reference sequence). CDR3 DNA sequence: TGTGCCAGCAGTTCCTTCGGGGGGGCGGGCACAGATACGCAGTATTTT. Translating gives CASSSFGGAGTDTQYF.

The chain couples TRBV6-2 or TRBV6-3 to TRBJ1-6; TRBD1 matches 7 bases. Germline CDR1 and CDR2: MNHEY and SVGEGT. This CDR3 is built from 18 residues. The junction had 5 bases not matched to a gene; V was cut back by 0 bases and J by 0 bases. Here the CDR3 DNA reads TGTGCCAGCAGTTACTCTGGTTGGGACAGCTCCTATAATTCACCCCTCCACTTT. Protein: CASSYSGWDSSYNSPLHF.

The rearrangement links TRBV13 to TRBJ2-1; 12 bases match TRBD2. From germline, CDR1 is PRHDT and CDR2 FYEKMQ (reference sequence). V dropped 2 bases and J dropped 6; count of bases not matched to a gene: 2. The CDR3 runs 15 residues. The CDR3 DNA reads TGTGCCAGCAGCTTACTAGCGGGGGGGCGCAATGAGCAGTTCTTC. Protein sequence: CASSLLAGGRNEQFF.

In this sample, this clone turned up once. The J gene is TRBJ2-2, the V gene TRBV5-1, with TRBD1 matching over 8 bases. Germline CDR1 reads SGHRS; CDR2 reads YFSETQ. V trimming: 2 bases; J trimming: 5 bases; junction bases outside the gene matches: 8. CDR3 length: 16 residues. The CDR3: CASSFGTGLGTGELFF. The DNA of the CDR3 is TGCGCCAGCAGCTTCGGGACAGGCCTGGGAACCGGGGAGCTGTTTTTT.

The chain is built from TRBV5-4 and TRBJ2-1; 10 bases map to TRBD1. The CDR3 has 14 residues. Germline CDR1 SGHNT, CDR2 YYREEE (reference sequence). V lost 4 bases, J lost 8 bases, and 6 bases stayed unmatched. This CDR3 reads CASSARDRGHEQFF. The CDR3 DNA sequence: TGTGCCAGCAGCGCCCGGGACAGGGGCCATGAGCAGTTCTTC.

V usage is TRBV11-2 and J usage is TRBJ2-3; the match to TRBD2 covers 11 bases. After removal of 6 bases from V and 1 base from J, the junction contained 3 bases not matched to a gene. This CDR3 region has 15 residues. From germline, CDR1 is SGHAT and CDR2 FQNNGV. CDR3 in DNA: TGTGCCAGCAGAGAGACTAGCGGGGGCACAGATACGCAGTATTTT. This codes for CASRETSGGTDTQYF.

The V call is TRBV23-1, the J call TRBJ2-2, with 8 nucleotides matching TRBD2. TRBV23-1 is identified as an open reading frame with a role that is uncertain. The ends lost 2 bases at V and 3 bases at J; junction bases unmatched: 2. CDR3 size: 15 residues. This chain's CDR3 is CASSQRAGDTGELFF. The CDR3 DNA is TGCGCCAGCAGTCAAAGAGCGGGGGACACCGGGGAGCTGTTTTTT.

V gene TRBV6-2 or TRBV6-3 combines with J gene TRBJ2-4, with D unresolved. V gave up 6 bases and J gave up 3 bases, with 15 bases separating them. The CDR3 covers 15 residues. Looked up from germline, CDR1 is MNHEY and CDR2 is SVGEGT. CDR3: CASSFPPGSKNIQYF. In DNA, the CDR3 is TGTGCCAGCAGCTTCCCCCCGGGTAGCAAAAACATTCAGTACTTC.

Here the CDR3 DNA reads TGTGCCAGCAGCCTGGCCCTCGCAGGGGAGCTGTTTTTT. This translates into CASSLALAGELFF. This chain uses TRBV3-1 (or the pseudogene TRBV3-2) with TRBJ2-2; no clear D gene. CDR3 length: 13 residues. Germline V gene data show CDR1 as LGHDT and CDR2 as YNNKEL (reference sequence). V lost 4 bases to trimming and J lost 8 bases, with 11 bases between them.

J is TRBJ1-1 and V is TRBV28, with D possibly TRBD1 on 5 matching bases. This CDR3 region has 14 residues. Germline-derived CDR1 and CDR2 are MDHEN and SYDVKM. V was clipped by 8 bases and J by 1 base, with 14 bases between them. The chain's CDR3 is CASGVWGGNTEAFF. The CDR3 region has the DNA TGTGCCAGCGGTGTATGGGGGGGGAACACTGAAGCTTTCTTT.

The J gene is TRBJ2-2, the V gene TRBV10-3, with D perhaps matching TRBD2 (6 bases). Per the germline V gene, CDR1 is ENHRY and CDR2 is SYGVKD. Trimming removed 6 bases at V and 2 bases at J, with 13 bases between. The CDR3 runs to 15 residues. Written as DNA, the CDR3 is TGTGCCATCAGGCCCTCCGGGACTAACACCGGGGAGCTGTTTTTT. As protein: CAIRPSGTNTGELFF.

The genes are TRBV11-2 and TRBJ2-7; weak D call: TRBD1 (5 bases). This CDR3 has 16 amino acids. The germline V gene has CDR1 SGHAT and CDR2 FQNNGV. The germline V and J ends were trimmed by 1 base and 5 bases, with 18 bases remaining between them. CDR3 loop: CASSLVAAGNFHEQYF. The CDR3 DNA reads TGTGCCAGCAGCTTAGTCGCGGCAGGGAATTTCCACGAGCAGTACTTC. The full variable domain, rest sourced from reference TRBV11-2 and TRBJ2-7, is EAGVAQSPRYKIIEKRQSVAFWCNPISGHATLYWYQQILGQGPKLLIQFQNNGVVDDSQLPKDRFSAERLKGVDSTLKIQPAKLEDSAVYLCASSLVAAGNFHEQYFGPGTRLTVT.

The chain has TRBV7-9 and TRBJ1-4; 11 nucleotides agree with TRBD1. The germline gives CDR1 SEHNR, CDR2 FQNEAQ (reference sequence). V dropped 5 bases and J dropped 7; count of bases not matched to a gene: 6. There are 15 residues in the CDR3. The CDR3 region is CASSPRTGGSEKLFF. CDR3 nucleotides: TGTGCCAGCAGCCCACGGACAGGGGGCTCTGAAAAACTGTTTTTT.

J is TRBJ2-4 and V is TRBV7-2; 7 bases agree with TRBD1. Germline V gene lookup returns CDR1 SGHTA and CDR2 FQGNSA. J was trimmed by 0 bases and V by 1 base; bases with no gene match: 6. This CDR3 region has 17 residues. CDR3 nucleotides: TGTGCCAGCAGCTTAGAGGGACAGAACCCAGCCAAAAACATTCAGTACTTC. It specifies CASSLEGQNPAKNIQYF.

This chain uses TRBV5-4 with TRBJ2-2; D ambiguous. This CDR3 spans 16 amino acids. The germline CDR1 and CDR2 sequences are SGHNT and YYREEE (reference sequence). Between the trimmed V and J ends, which lost 5 bases and 7 bases, there was a span of 21 bases. The CDR3 bases are TGTGCCAGCAGACGTGACCTGAATCCAGGTGACGGGGAGCTGTTTTTT. Its protein product is CASRRDLNPGDGELFF.

V and J are TRBV7-6 and TRBJ2-1; 9 bases agree with TRBD2. Trimming took 5 bases from V and 5 from J; bases not matched to a gene: 7. Germline lookup yields CDR1 SGHVS and CDR2 FNYEAQ. The CDR3 covers 15 residues. The CDR3 sequence: CASSPLAGSHNEQFF. CDR3 bases: TGTGCCAGCAGCCCGCTAGCGGGGAGTCACAATGAGCAGTTCTTC.

The rearrangement links TRBV3-1 (or the pseudogene TRBV3-2) to TRBJ2-1; D is possibly TRBD2 (5 bases). This CDR3 spans 15 amino acids. The V and J ends lost 4 bases and 9 bases respectively, with 19 bases between them. In germline, CDR1 is LGHDT, CDR2 YNNKEL (reference sequence). The chain's CDR3 is CASSPMAGAGGEQFF. The CDR3 DNA follows: TGTGCCAGCAGCCCGATGGCGGGTGCAGGTGGTGAGCAGTTCTTC.

The V and J genes are TRBV28 and TRBJ2-5, with 9 positions matching TRBD2. V was clipped by 2 bases and J by 1 base; unmatched bases: 5. The germline CDR1 and CDR2 sequences are MDHEN and SYDVKM. The CDR3 contains 16 residues. Here the CDR3 DNA reads TGTGCCAGCAGTTTAACAGCGGGGGGACTCCAAGAGACCCAGTACTTC. It translates to CASSLTAGGLQETQYF.

V gene TRBV27 combines with J gene TRBJ1-4, with TRBD1 matching 7 bases. CDR3 length equals 17 residues. Germline V CDR1 and CDR2: MNHEY, SMNVEV (reference sequence). J gave up 10 bases and V 6 bases, and 20 bases lay outside the gene matches. DNA for the CDR3: TGTGCCAGCAGGTTAAGGGGGCTGCTCGAGGGGGCTGGAAAACTGTTTTTT. Amino acids: CASRLRGLLEGAGKLFF.

CDR3 sequence reads: CASSQDFSTIRGNQPQHF. CDR3 DNA sequence: TGCGCCAGCAGCCAAGATTTTTCGACAATCAGGGGCAATCAGCCCCAGCATTTT. The chain carries TRBV4-3 and TRBJ1-5; D is perhaps TRBD1 (5 bases). The V end lost 0 bases, the J end lost 2 bases, and 17 bases lay between the germline ends. This CDR3 spans 18 amino acids. Germline V gives CDR1 LGHNA, CDR2 YSLEER.

The rearrangement links TRBV5-1 to TRBJ2-3; D call uncertain. The CDR3 has 15 amino acids. V lost 0 bases to trimming and J lost 2 bases, with 10 bases between them. Looked up from germline, CDR1 is SGHRS and CDR2 is YFSETQ. CDR3 sequence: CASSLEAASTDTQYF. DNA for the CDR3: TGCGCCAGCAGCTTGGAGGCGGCCTCCACAGATACGCAGTATTTT.

In DNA form, the CDR3 reads TGTGCCAGTAGTATCCGGGAAAGTCAAGAGACCCAGTACTTC. It translates to CASSIRESQETQYF. This chain links TRBV19 with TRBJ2-5, with D possibly TRBD2 on 5 matching bases. Germline V gene data show CDR1 as LNHDA and CDR2 as SQIVND (reference sequence). The CDR3 runs to 14 residues. Between the trimmed V and J ends, which lost 3 bases and 2 bases, there was a span of 10 bases. The complete variable domain, with remaining parts taken from reference TRBV19 and TRBJ2-5, reads DGGITQSPKYLFRKEGQNVTLSCEQNLNHDAMYWYRQDPGQGLRLIYYSQIVNDFQKGDIAEGYSVSREKKESFPLTVTSAQKNPTAFYLCASSIRESQETQYFGPGTRLLVL.

The DNA of the CDR3 is TGTGCCAGCAGTTCCTCGTCAGGGGGTTGGGCAGATACGCAGTATTTT. Protein product: CASSSSSGGWADTQYF. This chain connects TRBV6-2 or TRBV6-3 to TRBJ2-3; 7 nucleotides line up with TRBD1. Germline V CDR1 and CDR2: MNHEY, SVGEGT. The CDR3 loop spans 16 amino acids. V shed 4 bases and J 4 bases; nucleotides not matched to a gene: 11.

This chain uses TRBV4-2 with TRBJ1-4; TRBD1 is a possible D gene (6 bases). CDR3 length equals 16 residues. Germline CDR1 is LGHNA and CDR2 is YNFKEQ. Trimming cost V 0 bases and J 5 bases, with 13 bases left between them. CDR3 region: CASSQEFWGPNEKLFF. The CDR3 nucleotides read TGTGCCAGCAGCCAAGAATTCTGGGGGCCGAATGAAAAACTGTTTTTT.

CDR3 residues: CASSLDRHNEQFF. In DNA form, the CDR3 reads TGTGCCAGCAGTTTAGACAGGCACAATGAGCAGTTCTTC. J is TRBJ2-1 and V is TRBV28, with D possibly TRBD1 on 6 matching bases. With 2 bases removed from V and 5 bases from J, the gap between germline ends came to 7 bases. The CDR3 covers 13 residues. From germline, CDR1 is MDHEN and CDR2 SYDVKM.

The rearrangement uses TRBV28 and TRBJ2-5; tentative D call: TRBD1 (5 bases). There are 16 residues in the CDR3. Germline V gene lookup returns CDR1 MDHEN and CDR2 SYDVKM. V shed 6 bases and J shed 1 base, with 18 bases lying between them. The CDR3 DNA is TGTGCCAGCAGGTCAGCAAAGGGGCACCTCCAAGAGACCCAGTACTTC. It codes for CASRSAKGHLQETQYF.

The J gene is TRBJ2-5, the V gene TRBV5-6; D not resolved. Looked up from germline, CDR1 is SGHDT and CDR2 is YYEEEE. CDR3 length equals 13 residues. Trimming left V 1 base short and J 4 bases short, with 8 bases between. The CDR3 nucleotides are TGTGCCAGCAGCTTGAAGCAGCGAGAGACCCAGTACTTC. It codes for CASSLKQRETQYF. The entire variable domain, with the rest obtained from reference TRBV5-6 and TRBJ2-5, is as follows: DAGVTQSPTHLIKTRGQQVTLRCSPKSGHDTVSWYQQALGQGPQFIFQYYEEEERQRGNFPDRFSGHQFPNYSSELNVNALLLGDSALYLCASSLKQRETQYFGPGTRLLVL.

The chain has TRBV6-1 and TRBJ1-6; 7 bases line up with TRBD1. The CDR3 covers 15 residues. Germline V lookup: CDR1 MNHNS, CDR2 SASEGT. After removal of 3 bases from V and 10 bases from J, the junction contained 9 bases not matched to a gene. The CDR3 protein is CASSDGTVTESPLHF. CDR3 bases: TGTGCCAGCAGTGACGGGACAGTGACAGAGTCACCCCTCCACTTT.

This chain joins TRBV28 and TRBJ2-3; TRBD1 agrees at 8 bases. Germline V gene lookup returns CDR1 MDHEN and CDR2 SYDVKM. The CDR3 sequence is 14 residues long. Trimming cost V 8 bases and J 0 bases; bases outside gene matches: 4. CDR3 residues: CASLTGASTDTQYF. The CDR3, as DNA: TGTGCCAGCTTGACAGGGGCCAGCACAGATACGCAGTATTTT. The full variable domain, with the rest looked up from reference TRBV28 and TRBJ2-3, is DVKVTQSSRYLVKRTGEKVFLECVQDMDHENMFWYRQDPGLGLRLIYFSYDVKMKEKGDIPEGYSVSREKKERFSLILESASTNQTSMYLCASLTGASTDTQYFGPGTRLTVL.